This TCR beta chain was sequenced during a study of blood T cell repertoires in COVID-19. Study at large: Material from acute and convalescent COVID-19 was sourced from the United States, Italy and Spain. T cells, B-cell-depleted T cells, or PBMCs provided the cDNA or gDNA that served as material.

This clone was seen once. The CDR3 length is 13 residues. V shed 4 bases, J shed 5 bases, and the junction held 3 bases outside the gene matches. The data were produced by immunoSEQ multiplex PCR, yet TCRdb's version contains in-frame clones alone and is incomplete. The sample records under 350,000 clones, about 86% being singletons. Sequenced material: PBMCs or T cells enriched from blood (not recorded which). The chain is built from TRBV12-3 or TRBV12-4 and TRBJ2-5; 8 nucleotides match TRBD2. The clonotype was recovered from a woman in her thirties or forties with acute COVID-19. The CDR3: CASSSGGWETQYF. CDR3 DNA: TGTGCCAGCAGTTCGGGAGGGTGGGAGACCCAGTACTTC.